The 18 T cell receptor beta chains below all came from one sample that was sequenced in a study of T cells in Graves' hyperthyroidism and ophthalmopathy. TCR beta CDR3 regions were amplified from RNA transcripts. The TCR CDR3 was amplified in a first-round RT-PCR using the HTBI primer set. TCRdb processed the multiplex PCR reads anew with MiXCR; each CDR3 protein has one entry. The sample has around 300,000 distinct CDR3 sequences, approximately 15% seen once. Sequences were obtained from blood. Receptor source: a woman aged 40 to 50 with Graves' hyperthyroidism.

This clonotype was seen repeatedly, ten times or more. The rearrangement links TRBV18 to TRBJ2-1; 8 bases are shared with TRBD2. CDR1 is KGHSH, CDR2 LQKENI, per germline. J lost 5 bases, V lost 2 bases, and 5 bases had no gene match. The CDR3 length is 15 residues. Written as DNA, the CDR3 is TGTGCCAGCTCACCAACTAGCGGAAGCAACAATGAGCAGTTCTTC. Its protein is CASSPTSGSNNEQFF.

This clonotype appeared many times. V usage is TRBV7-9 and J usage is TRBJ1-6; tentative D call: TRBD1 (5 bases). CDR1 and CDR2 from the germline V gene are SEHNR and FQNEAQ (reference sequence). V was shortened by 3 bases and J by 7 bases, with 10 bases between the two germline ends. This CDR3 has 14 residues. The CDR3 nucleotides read TGTGCCAGCAGCTTGAGACAGCCGAATTCACCCCTCCACTTT. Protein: CASSLRQPNSPLHF. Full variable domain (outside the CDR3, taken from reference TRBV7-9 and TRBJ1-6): DTGVSQNPRHKITKRGQNVTFRCDPISEHNRLYWYRQTLGQGPEFLTYFQNEAQLEKSRLLSDRFSAERPKGSFSTLEIQRTEQGDSAMYLCASSLRQPNSPLHFGNGTRLTVT.

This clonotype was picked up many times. The CDR3 here is CSAQKGISATYEQYF. The CDR3 DNA reads as TGCAGTGCCCAAAAAGGAATTAGCGCGACCTACGAGCAGTACTTC. The rearrangement links TRBV20-1 to TRBJ2-7; D possibly corresponds to TRBD2 (5 bases). Per germline, CDR1 DFQATT and CDR2 SNEGSKA (reference sequence). The V gene lost 6 bases and the J gene lost 2 bases, with 20 bases spanning the gap. This CDR3 spans 15 amino acids.

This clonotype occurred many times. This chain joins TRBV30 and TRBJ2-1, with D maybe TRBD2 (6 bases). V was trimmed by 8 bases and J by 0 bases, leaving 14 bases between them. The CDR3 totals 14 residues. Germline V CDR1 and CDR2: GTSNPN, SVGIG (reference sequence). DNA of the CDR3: TGTGCCAGGCAGCGGGCGAGCTCCTACAATGAGCAGTTCTTC. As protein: CARQRASSYNEQFF.

CDR3 in amino acids: CASSAGQGTTYGYTF. The CDR3 DNA reads TGTGCCAGCTCAGCAGGACAGGGGACGACCTATGGCTACACCTTC. The gene calls are TRBV18 and TRBJ1-2, with 9 bases matching TRBD1. Germline trimming cut 5 bases from V and 4 bases from J; bases unmatched to any gene: 8. The CDR3 loop spans 15 amino acids. Germline V gene data show CDR1 as KGHSH and CDR2 as LQKENI.

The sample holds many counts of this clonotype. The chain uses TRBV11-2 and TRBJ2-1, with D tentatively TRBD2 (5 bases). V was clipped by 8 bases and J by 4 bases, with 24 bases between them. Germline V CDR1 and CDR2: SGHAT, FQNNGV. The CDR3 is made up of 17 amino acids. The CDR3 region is CASGRSRGRSGYNEQFF. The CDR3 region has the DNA TGTGCCAGCGGGCGATCCCGAGGTAGGAGCGGTTACAATGAGCAGTTCTTC.

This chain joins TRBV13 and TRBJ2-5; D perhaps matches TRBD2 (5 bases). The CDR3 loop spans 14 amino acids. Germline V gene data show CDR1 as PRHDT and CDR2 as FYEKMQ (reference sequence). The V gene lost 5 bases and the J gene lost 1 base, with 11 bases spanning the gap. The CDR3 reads CASSTLEGQETQYF. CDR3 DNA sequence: TGTGCCAGCAGCACGTTAGAGGGCCAAGAGACCCAGTACTTC.

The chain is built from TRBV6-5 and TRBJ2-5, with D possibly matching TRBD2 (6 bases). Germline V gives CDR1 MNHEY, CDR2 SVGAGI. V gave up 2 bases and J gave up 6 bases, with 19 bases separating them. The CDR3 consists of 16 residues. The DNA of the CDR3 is TGTGCCAGCAGTTACCAACCGGGACTCGCCAAACAGACCCAGTACTTC. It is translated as CASSYQPGLAKQTQYF.

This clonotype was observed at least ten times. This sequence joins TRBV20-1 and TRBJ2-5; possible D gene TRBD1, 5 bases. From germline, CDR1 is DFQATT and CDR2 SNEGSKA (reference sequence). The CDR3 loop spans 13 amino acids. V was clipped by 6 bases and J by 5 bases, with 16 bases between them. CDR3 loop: CSALGQGGETQYF. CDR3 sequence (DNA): TGCAGTGCCCTGGGGCAGGGTGGGGAGACCCAGTACTTC.

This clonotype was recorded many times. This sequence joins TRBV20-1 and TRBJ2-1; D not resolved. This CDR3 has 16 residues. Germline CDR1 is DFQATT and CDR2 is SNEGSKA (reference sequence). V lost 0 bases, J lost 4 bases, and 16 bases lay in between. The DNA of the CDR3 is TGCAGTGCTAGAGATGACGGGTCTGTTGCATACAATGAGCAGTTCTTC. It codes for CSARDDGSVAYNEQFF.

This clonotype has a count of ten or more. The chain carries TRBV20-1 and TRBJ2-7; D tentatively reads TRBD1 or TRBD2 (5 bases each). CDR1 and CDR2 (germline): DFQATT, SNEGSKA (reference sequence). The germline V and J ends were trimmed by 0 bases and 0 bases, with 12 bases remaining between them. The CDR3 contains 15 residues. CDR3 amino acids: CSARDLGRGSYEQYF. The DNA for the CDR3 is TGCAGTGCTAGAGATCTGGGACGAGGCTCCTACGAGCAGTACTTC.

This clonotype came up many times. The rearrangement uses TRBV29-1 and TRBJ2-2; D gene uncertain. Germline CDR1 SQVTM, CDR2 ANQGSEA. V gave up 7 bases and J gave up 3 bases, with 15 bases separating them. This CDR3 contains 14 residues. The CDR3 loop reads CSAGALRDTGELFF. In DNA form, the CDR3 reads TGCAGCGCTGGAGCCCTTCGGGACACCGGGGAGCTGTTTTTT.

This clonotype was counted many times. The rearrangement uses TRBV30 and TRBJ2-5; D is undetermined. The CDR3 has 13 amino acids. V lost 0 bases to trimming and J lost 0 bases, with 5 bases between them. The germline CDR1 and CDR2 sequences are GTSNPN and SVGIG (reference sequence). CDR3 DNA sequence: TGTGCCTGGAGTGTCACAGACCAAGAGACCCAGTACTTC. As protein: CAWSVTDQETQYF.

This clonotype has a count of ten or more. CDR3: CASSSGTGGTGYTF. The CDR3 DNA reads TGTGCCAGCAGCTCCGGGACCGGGGGGACTGGCTACACCTTC. V gene TRBV7-2 combines with J gene TRBJ1-2; D possibly corresponds to TRBD1 (5 bases). Trimming removed 4 bases at V and 7 bases at J, with 16 bases between. CDR1 and CDR2 (germline): SGHTA, FQGNSA. The CDR3 has 14 residues.

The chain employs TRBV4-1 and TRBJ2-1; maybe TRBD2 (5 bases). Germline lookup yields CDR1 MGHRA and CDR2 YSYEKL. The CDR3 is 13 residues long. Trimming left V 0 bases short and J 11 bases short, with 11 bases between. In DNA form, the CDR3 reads TGCGCCAGCAGCCAAGAATTAGAGGGTCAGCAGTTCTTC. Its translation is CASSQELEGQQFF.

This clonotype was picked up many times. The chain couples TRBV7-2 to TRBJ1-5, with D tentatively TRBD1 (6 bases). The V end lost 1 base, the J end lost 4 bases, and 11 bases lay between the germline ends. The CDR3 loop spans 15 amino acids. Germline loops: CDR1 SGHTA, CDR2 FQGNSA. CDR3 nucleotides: TGTGCCAGCAGCTTAGGGGGGGCATGGAATCAGCCCCAGCATTTT. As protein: CASSLGGAWNQPQHF.

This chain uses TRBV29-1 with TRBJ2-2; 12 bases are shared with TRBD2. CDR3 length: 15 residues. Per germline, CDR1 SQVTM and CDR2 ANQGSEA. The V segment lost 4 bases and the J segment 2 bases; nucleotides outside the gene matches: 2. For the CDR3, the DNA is TGCAGCGTTGCGACTAGCGGGAGTAACACCGGGGAGCTGTTTTTT. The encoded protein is CSVATSGSNTGELFF.

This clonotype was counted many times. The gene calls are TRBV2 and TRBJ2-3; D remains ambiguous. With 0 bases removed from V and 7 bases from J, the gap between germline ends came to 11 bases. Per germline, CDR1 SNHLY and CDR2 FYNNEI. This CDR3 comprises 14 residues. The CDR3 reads CASSEAPPRNTQYF. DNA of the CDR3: TGTGCCAGCAGTGAAGCCCCCCCGAGGAATACGCAGTATTTT.